The next 28 T cell receptor beta chains were all read from a single sample in a study of low-dose radiotherapy and immunotherapy resistance in tumors. TCRs were amplified for approximately 21 PCR cycles with a constant-region primer and V-primer adapter. TCRdb fed the reads into MiXCR, producing one record per CDR3 protein. Among approximately 52,000 distinct CDR3 sequences listed, around 35% were seen once. Regarding time point: after trial treatment. The sample's treatment: LDRT plus nivolumab, ipilimumab, low-dose cyclophosphamide and aspirin (RACIN trial). Sequenced here: PBMCs, sampled after low-dose radiotherapy plus immunotherapy. These receptors originate from a male donor with rectosigmoid adenocarcinoma.

This clonotype was observed at least ten times. The chain recombines TRBV7-9 with TRBJ2-1; no firm D call. The CDR3 sequence is 13 residues long. V shed 5 bases and J shed 8 bases, with 13 bases lying between them. Germline V gives CDR1 SEHNR, CDR2 FQNEAQ (reference sequence). The CDR3, as DNA: TGTGCCAGCAGCCCACGTGGGCCTGATGAGCAGTTCTTC. Its protein is CASSPRGPDEQFF.

In its sample, this clonotype was seen many times. V is TRBV12-3 or TRBV12-4 and J is TRBJ2-7; 8 positions match TRBD1. After removal of 4 bases from V and 1 base from J, the junction contained 6 bases not matched to a gene. CDR3 length: 15 amino acids. CDR3 protein: CASSSTTGGSYEQYF. CDR3 DNA: TGTGCCAGCAGTTCGACCACAGGGGGATCCTACGAGCAGTACTTC.

This clonotype showed up many times. An end of the junction does not agree with germline; a read error may underlie this. V usage is TRBV28 and J usage is TRBJ1-6; 9 bases fit TRBD1. The CDR3 runs 15 residues. Germline lookup yields CDR1 MDHEN and CDR2 SYDVKM. The CDR3 region is CASTPRDRDKSPLHF. The CDR3 DNA follows: TGTGCCAGCACCCCGCGGGACAGGGATAAGTCACCCCTCCACTTT. The full variable domain, with the rest looked up from reference TRBV28 and TRBJ1-6, is DVKVTQSSRYLVKRTGEKVFLECVQDMDHENMFWYRQDPGLGLRLIYFSYDVKMKEKGDIPEGYSVSREKKERFSLILESASTNQTSMYLCASTPRDRDKSPLHFGNGTRLTVT.

On this clonotype itself: A far bigger clonotype differs at one base, so this is likely a read error. DNA for the CDR3: TGTGCCAGCAGTTACCGGACCGGCACCGGGGAGCTGTTTTTT. Translation: CASSYRTGTGELFF. The genes are TRBV13 and TRBJ2-2; no firm D call. Per germline, CDR1 PRHDT and CDR2 FYEKMQ (reference sequence). V lost 6 bases and J lost 4, with 12 bases in between. The CDR3 sequence is 14 residues long.

The chain joins TRBV29-1 to TRBJ1-2; 7 nucleotides align to TRBD1. The CDR3 length is 13 residues. CDR1 and CDR2 from the germline V gene are SQVTM and ANQGSEA. Germline trimming cut 0 bases from V and 8 bases from J; bases unmatched to any gene: 6. For the CDR3, the DNA is TGCAGCGTTGAAGATACAGGGGTCGGGGGCTACACCTTC. It codes for CSVEDTGVGGYTF. Looking up the rest from reference TRBV29-1 and TRBJ1-2 gives the full variable domain: SAVISQKPSRDICQRGTSLTIQCQVDSQVTMMFWYRQQPGQSLTLIATANQGSEATYESGFVIDKFPISRPNLTFSTLTVSNMSPEDSSIYLCSVEDTGVGGYTFGSGTRLTVV.

This clonotype was recorded at least ten times. V and J are TRBV28 and TRBJ1-2, with D perhaps matching TRBD1 (6 bases). Germline V lookup: CDR1 MDHEN, CDR2 SYDVKM. The V and J ends lost 5 bases and 6 bases respectively, with 25 bases between them. CDR3 length equals 17 residues. CDR3 sequence: CASSGWGGGKTLDGYTF. The CDR3 coding sequence is TGTGCCAGCAGTGGCTGGGGGGGCGGAAAGACTTTGGATGGCTACACCTTC.

This rearrangement joins TRBV6-4 to TRBJ1-1; no clear D gene. The V gene's germline CDR1 is MRHNA and CDR2 SNTAGT. This CDR3 is built from 15 residues. V was shortened by 2 bases and J by 1 base, with 11 bases between the two germline ends. For the CDR3, the DNA is TGTGCCAGCAGTGACCGTGCTTCCGGGAACACTGAAGCTTTCTTT. It translates to CASSDRASGNTEAFF.

This clonotype has at least ten counts. The V gene is TRBV5-6, the J gene TRBJ2-5; maybe TRBD1 (5 bases). The CDR3 runs 14 residues. In germline, CDR1 is SGHDT, CDR2 YYEEEE. Trimming left V 5 bases short and J 1 base short, with 12 bases between. In DNA, the CDR3 is TGTGCCAGCAGTGATGTGGGGCTCCAAGAGACCCAGTACTTC. Translation: CASSDVGLQETQYF.

The table lists this clonotype with many counts. J is TRBJ1-3 and V is TRBV29-1, with a weak D call TRBD1 (6 bases). The CDR3 contains 13 residues. V lost 4 bases, J lost 2 bases, and 9 bases lay in between. CDR1 and CDR2 from the germline V gene are SQVTM and ANQGSEA. CDR3 nucleotide sequence: TGCAGCGTTGGGGGGGCAGCTGGAAACACCATATATTTT. Translation: CSVGGAAGNTIYF.

There are many counts of this clonotype. V and J are TRBV7-2 and TRBJ2-1; 14 bases line up with TRBD2. The CDR3 is 18 residues long. Germline-derived CDR1 and CDR2 are SGHTA and FQGNSA. V shed 6 bases and J 9 bases; nucleotides not matched to a gene: 16. CDR3 nucleotides: TGTGCCAGCAGTCGTGGCGGGACTAGCGGGAGTTTTGCGACTGAGCAGTTCTTC. Its translation is CASSRGGTSGSFATEQFF.

This clonotype was seen repeatedly, ten times or more. This chain connects TRBV30 to TRBJ1-5; TRBD1 is a possible D gene (6 bases). The CDR3 sequence is 13 residues long. Trimming shortened V by 1 base and J by 2 bases, and 6 bases separated the two germline ends. Germline CDR1 is GTSNPN and CDR2 is SVGIG (reference sequence). The CDR3 loop reads CAWSEGGNQPQHF. CDR3 coding DNA: TGTGCCTGGAGTGAGGGGGGCAATCAGCCCCAGCATTTT.

The chain recombines TRBV14 with TRBJ1-4; the match to TRBD1 covers 8 bases. Germline V CDR1 and CDR2: SGHDN, FVKESK. The CDR3 is 14 amino acids. V lost 4 bases and J lost 13; bases outside the gene matches: 11. CDR3 sequence (DNA): TGTGCCAGCAGCCTTCGACAGGGGTATTCAGGACTGTTTTTT. This sequence encodes CASSLRQGYSGLFF.

This clonotype came up many times. The J gene is TRBJ2-7, the V gene TRBV12-3 or TRBV12-4, with D perhaps being TRBD1 or TRBD2 (7 bases each). V lost 3 bases to trimming and J lost 4 bases, with 13 bases between them. CDR3 length equals 14 residues. DNA of the CDR3: TGTGCCAGCAGTTTTTCCCAGGGGGGGTACGAGCAGTACTTC. It encodes CASSFSQGGYEQYF.

The gene calls are TRBV2 and TRBJ2-1; D is unclear. Germline V lookup: CDR1 SNHLY, CDR2 FYNNEI. V lost 5 bases to trimming and J lost 10 bases, with 18 bases between them. CDR3 length: 14 residues. CDR3 coding DNA: TGTGCCAGCAGTCAACTGCTTCCGGGCTTCGAGCAGTTCTTC. Translation: CASSQLLPGFEQFF.

With respect to this clonotype: A clone one base away is much larger, so this may be a read error. This rearrangement joins TRBV12-3 or TRBV12-4 to TRBJ2-1, with 7 bases matching TRBD2. CDR3 size: 16 residues. The CDR3 sequence is CAGSLDQRGPYNEQFF. As DNA, the CDR3 is TGTGCCGGCAGTTTAGACCAGCGGGGCCCCTACAATGAGCAGTTCTTC.

At least ten counts were recorded for this clonotype. The chain carries TRBV6-8 and TRBJ2-7, with a tentative D call TRBD2 (6 bases). Trimming pared 2 bases from V and 7 bases from J, leaving 6 bases between. Germline loops: CDR1 MNHGY, CDR2 SAAAGT. The CDR3 covers 11 residues. CDR3 in amino acids: CASSYGGEQYF. CDR3 coding DNA: TGTGCCAGCAGTTACGGGGGGGAGCAGTACTTC.

This clonotype was seen many times. The J gene is TRBJ1-6, the V gene TRBV20-1; a possible D gene is TRBD1 (5 bases). CDR3 length: 14 amino acids. V shed 5 bases and J shed 2 bases, with 10 bases lying between them. Germline CDR1 and CDR2: DFQATT and SNEGSKA (reference sequence). The CDR3 reads CSASLGPYNSPLHF. The CDR3 nucleotides are TGCAGTGCTTCGCTGGGGCCCTATAATTCACCCCTCCACTTT.

About this clonotype: This likely reflects a read error, since a far larger clone is one base away. V is TRBV6-6 and J is TRBJ2-7, with 8 bases lining up with TRBD1. Germline V lookup: CDR1 MNHNY, CDR2 SVGAGI (reference sequence). This CDR3 comprises 14 residues. J lost 6 bases, V lost 6 bases, and 10 bases had no gene match. This CDR3 is CASRLGQGNGEQYF. The CDR3 nucleotides are TGTGCCAGCAGATTAGGACAGGGAAACGGCGAGCAGTACTTC.

This clonotype was seen many times. V is TRBV28 and J is TRBJ2-7; 7 positions match TRBD1. This CDR3 is built from 15 residues. Germline values: CDR1 MDHEN, CDR2 SYDVKM. Trimming cost V 3 bases and J 3 bases; bases outside gene matches: 8. CDR3 in amino acids: CASSFAPTGIYEQYF. The CDR3 DNA reads as TGTGCCAGCAGTTTCGCCCCGACAGGGATCTACGAGCAGTACTTC.

This clonotype was counted many times. The chain couples TRBV3-1 to TRBJ2-1; D remains ambiguous. Germline CDR1 and CDR2: LGHDT and YNNKEL (reference sequence). This CDR3 is built from 15 residues. Deletions cut 1 base from V and 0 bases from J, with 7 bases between. CDR3 region: CASSQVTSSYNEQFF. As DNA, the CDR3 is TGTGCCAGCAGCCAAGTTACCAGCTCCTACAATGAGCAGTTCTTC.

This clonotype was observed at least ten times. The chain combines TRBV29-1 with TRBJ1-1; 7 positions agree with TRBD1. The CDR3 totals 13 residues. With V trimmed by 7 bases and J by 2 bases, 7 bases remained unmatched. The germline gives CDR1 SQVTM, CDR2 ANQGSEA. The CDR3 DNA sequence: TGCAGCGCCGGGGGACAGAGTAACACTGAAGCTTTCTTT. Residues: CSAGGQSNTEAFF.

As regards this clonotype: The likely explanation is a read error, given a far larger clone one base away. J is TRBJ2-1 and V is TRBV7-9; 15 nucleotides match TRBD2. This CDR3 has 17 residues. Germline CDR1 reads SEHNR; CDR2 reads FQNEAQ (reference sequence). Losses at the gene ends were 5 bases for V and 13 bases for J; bases not matched to a gene: 15. DNA for the CDR3: TGTGCCAGCAGCATCGGACTAGCGGGGGGGTACCAAGAGACCCAGTTCTTC. Translated: CASSIGLAGGYQETQFF.

This clonotype was recorded at least ten times. The CDR3 DNA reads TGCAGCGCTGGGACAGGGGGCACAGATACGCAGTATTTT. It translates to CSAGTGGTDTQYF. This chain joins TRBV29-1 and TRBJ2-3, with 10 bases that match TRBD1. The CDR3 sequence is 13 residues long. CDR1 and CDR2 from the germline V gene are SQVTM and ANQGSEA. V shed 7 bases and J 1 base; nucleotides not matched to a gene: 2.

In its sample, this clonotype was seen many times. The V call is TRBV24-1, the J call TRBJ2-1; 10 bases are a match to TRBD1. V shed 2 bases and J 6 bases; nucleotides not matched to a gene: 9. The CDR3 contains 17 residues. The germline V gene encodes CDR1 KGHDR and CDR2 SFDVKD. The CDR3 bases are TGTGCCACCAGTGATTCCTCTCGACAGGGGGCGAGCAATGAGCAGTTCTTC. It yields the protein CATSDSSRQGASNEQFF.

The chain's CDR3 is CSASYGTSGSSYEQYF. The CDR3 DNA sequence: TGCAGTGCTAGCTACGGGACTAGCGGGTCATCCTACGAGCAGTACTTC. The chain couples TRBV20-1 to TRBJ2-7; 12 bases are shared with TRBD2. The germline gives CDR1 DFQATT, CDR2 SNEGSKA (reference sequence). This CDR3 is built from 16 residues. J lost 1 base, V lost 3 bases, and 7 bases had no gene match.

This clonotype came up many times. The chain employs TRBV2 and TRBJ1-5; a weak D match, TRBD1 (6 bases). V gave up 3 bases and J gave up 0 bases, with 9 bases separating them. This CDR3 spans 15 amino acids. From germline, CDR1 is SNHLY and CDR2 FYNNEI. The CDR3 sequence: CASSDQGTSNQPQHF. The DNA for the CDR3 is TGTGCCAGCAGTGATCAGGGGACTAGCAATCAGCCCCAGCATTTT.

The V and J genes are TRBV19 and TRBJ2-1; 8 bases match TRBD2. Germline lookup yields CDR1 LNHDA and CDR2 SQIVND (reference sequence). CDR3 length: 12 residues. The J segment lost 7 bases and the V segment lost 10 bases, leaving 6 bases of the junction unmatched. The chain's CDR3 is CATRLARNEQFF. The DNA of the CDR3 is TGTGCCACCCGACTAGCGCGAAATGAGCAGTTCTTC.

J is TRBJ2-3 and V is TRBV20-1; 7 bases are a match to TRBD1. The CDR3 runs to 15 residues. Losses at the gene ends were 6 bases for V and 5 bases for J; bases not matched to a gene: 14. Germline lookup yields CDR1 DFQATT and CDR2 SNEGSKA (reference sequence). The CDR3, as DNA: TGCAGTGCAAGGGCAGAGGGGGCTTCCAAAGATACGCAGTATTTT. This sequence encodes CSARAEGASKDTQYF.